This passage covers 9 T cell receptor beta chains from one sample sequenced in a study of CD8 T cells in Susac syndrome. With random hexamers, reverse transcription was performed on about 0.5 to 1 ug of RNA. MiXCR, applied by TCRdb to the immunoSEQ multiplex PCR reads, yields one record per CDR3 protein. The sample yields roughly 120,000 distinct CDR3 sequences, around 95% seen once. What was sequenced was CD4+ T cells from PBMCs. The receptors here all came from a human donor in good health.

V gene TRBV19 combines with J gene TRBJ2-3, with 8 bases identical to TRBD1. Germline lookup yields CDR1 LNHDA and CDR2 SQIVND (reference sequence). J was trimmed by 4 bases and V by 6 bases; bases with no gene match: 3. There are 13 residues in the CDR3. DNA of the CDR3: TGTGCCAGTAGACCAGGGGGCCCAGATACGCAGTATTTT. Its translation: CASRPGGPDTQYF.

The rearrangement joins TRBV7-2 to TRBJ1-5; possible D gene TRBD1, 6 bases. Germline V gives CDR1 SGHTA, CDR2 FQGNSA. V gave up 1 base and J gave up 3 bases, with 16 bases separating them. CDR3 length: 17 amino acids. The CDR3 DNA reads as TGTGCCAGCAGCTTAGAGGGGCAGGGGTACGCCAATCAGCCCCAGCATTTT. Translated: CASSLEGQGYANQPQHF.

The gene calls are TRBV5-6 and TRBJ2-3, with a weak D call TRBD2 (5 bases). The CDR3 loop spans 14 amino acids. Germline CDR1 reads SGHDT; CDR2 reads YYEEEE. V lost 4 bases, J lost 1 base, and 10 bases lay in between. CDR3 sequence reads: CASSPGIRTDTQYF. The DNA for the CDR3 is TGTGCCAGCAGCCCGGGGATCCGCACAGATACGCAGTATTTT.

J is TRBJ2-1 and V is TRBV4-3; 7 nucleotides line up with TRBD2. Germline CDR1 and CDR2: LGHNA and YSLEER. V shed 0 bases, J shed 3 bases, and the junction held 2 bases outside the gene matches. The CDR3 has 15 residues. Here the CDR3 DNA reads TGCGCCAGCAGCCAAGAGTCTAGCGGCTACAATGAGCAGTTCTTC. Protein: CASSQESSGYNEQFF.

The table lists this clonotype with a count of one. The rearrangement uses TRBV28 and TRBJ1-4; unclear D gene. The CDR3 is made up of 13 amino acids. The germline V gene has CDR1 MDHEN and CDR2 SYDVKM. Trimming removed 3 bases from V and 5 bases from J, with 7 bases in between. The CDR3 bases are TGTGCCAGCAGTTTTTGGGCGAATGAAAAACTGTTTTTT. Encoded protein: CASSFWANEKLFF.

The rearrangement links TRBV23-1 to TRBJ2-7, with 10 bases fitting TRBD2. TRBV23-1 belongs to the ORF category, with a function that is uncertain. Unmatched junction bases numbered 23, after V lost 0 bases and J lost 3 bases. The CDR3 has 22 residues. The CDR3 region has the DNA TGCGCCAGCAGTCAATCCGATATCTCCGACGATAAGACGAGCGGGAGGGGCTACGAGCAGTACTTC. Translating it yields CASSQSDISDDKTSGRGYEQYF.

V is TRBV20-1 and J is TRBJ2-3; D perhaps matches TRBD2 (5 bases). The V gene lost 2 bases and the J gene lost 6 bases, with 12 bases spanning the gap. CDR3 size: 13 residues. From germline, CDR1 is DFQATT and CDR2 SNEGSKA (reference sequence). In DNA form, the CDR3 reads TGCAGTGCTAGATATGGGAGCGAGGATACGCAGTATTTT. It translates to CSARYGSEDTQYF.

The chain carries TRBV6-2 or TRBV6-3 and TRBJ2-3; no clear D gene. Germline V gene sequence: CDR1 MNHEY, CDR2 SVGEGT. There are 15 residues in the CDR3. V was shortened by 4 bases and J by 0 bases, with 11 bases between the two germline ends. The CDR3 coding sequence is TGTGCCAGCAGTTTGTCACATACTAGCACAGATACGCAGTATTTT. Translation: CASSLSHTSTDTQYF.

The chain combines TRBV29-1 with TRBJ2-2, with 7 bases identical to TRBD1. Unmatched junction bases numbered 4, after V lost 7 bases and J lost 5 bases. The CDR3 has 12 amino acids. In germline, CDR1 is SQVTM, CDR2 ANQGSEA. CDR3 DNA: TGCAGCGCGGGACAGATGACCGGGGAGCTGTTTTTT. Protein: CSAGQMTGELFF.